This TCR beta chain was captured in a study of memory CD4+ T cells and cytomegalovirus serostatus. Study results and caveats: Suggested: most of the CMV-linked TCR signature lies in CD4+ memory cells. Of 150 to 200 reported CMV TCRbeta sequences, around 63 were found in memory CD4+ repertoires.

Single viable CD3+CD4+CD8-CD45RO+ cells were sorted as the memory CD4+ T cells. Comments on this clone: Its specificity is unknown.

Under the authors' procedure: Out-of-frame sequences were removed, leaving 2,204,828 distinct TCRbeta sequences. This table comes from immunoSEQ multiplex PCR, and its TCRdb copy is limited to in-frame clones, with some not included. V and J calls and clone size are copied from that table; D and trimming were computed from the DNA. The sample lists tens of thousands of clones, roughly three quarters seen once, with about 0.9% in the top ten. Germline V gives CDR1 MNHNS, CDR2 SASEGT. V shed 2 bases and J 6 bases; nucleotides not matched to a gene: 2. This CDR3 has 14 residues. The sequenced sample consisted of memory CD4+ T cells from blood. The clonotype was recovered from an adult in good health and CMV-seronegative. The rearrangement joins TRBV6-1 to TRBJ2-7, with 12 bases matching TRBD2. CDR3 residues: CASSELAGGGEQYF. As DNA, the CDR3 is TGTGCCAGCAGTGAACTAGCGGGAGGGGGCGAGCAGTACTTC.